This T cell receptor (beta chain) was recovered during a study of monozygotic twins with inflammatory bowel disease. Study-wide points: IBD patients shared fewer clonotypes with others than healthy twins, especially with disease activity. Patient-to-patient differences in immunosuppressive treatment may have added variability to the repertoires.

Per sample, reverse transcription was split into eight reactions. Two nested PCRs, approximately 16 and 9 cycles, amplified TCRalpha and TCRbeta cDNA. Reanalyzing the 5' RACE reads, TCRdb keeps one entry per CDR3 protein, without DNA. Its listing shows over 200,000 distinct CDR3 sequences. Concerning this clonotype itself: Its antigen remains unknown.

Germline CDR1 LNHDA, CDR2 SQIVND (reference sequence). The CDR3 covers 18 residues. The sequence was obtained from a human donor with ulcerative colitis or Crohn's disease, or a healthy co-twin of an affected twin (not recorded which). The sample consisted of blood. The chain carries TRBV19 and TRBJ1-3; TCRdb calls TRBD1, which cannot be checked without DNA. CDR3 sequence: CASSERGRRLSSGNTIYF. Supplemented by reference TRBV19 and TRBJ1-3, the full variable domain reads DGGITQSPKYLFRKEGQNVTLSCEQNLNHDAMYWYRQDPGQGLRLIYYSQIVNDFQKGDIAEGYSVSREKKESFPLTVTSAQKNPTAFYLCASSERGRRLSSGNTIYFGEGSWLTVV.